Listed below are T cell receptor beta chains from one sample, sequenced in a study of Ad26.COV2.S vaccination and SARS-CoV-2 variants. Clones were sequenced by immunoSEQ multiplex PCR, and TCRdb holds only the in-frame ones, with some missing. The data show 200,000 to 250,000 clones, around nine tenths seen once. The specimen comprised peripheral blood, sampled in a trial of Ad26.COV2.S vaccine versus placebo. The receptors stem from a person aged 18-60 years who received the Ad26.COV2.S COVID-19 vaccine or a placebo. The CDR3 runs from the conserved cysteine through the conserved F or W. The D gene is left open where the match is weak. Clone size, where shown, is once, few, many, or a class for clones that have expanded.

TRBJ1-2 | - | - | TRBV5-1 | TGCGCCAGCAGCCAAGAACAGGTGAACTATGGCTACACCTTC | CASSQEQVNYGYTF
TRBJ1-6 | - | few | TRBV4-1 | TGCGCCAGCAGCCAAGATATGCGGGGATCCCTCCACTTT | CASSQDMRGSLHF
TRBJ1-1 | - | - | TRBV7-2 | TGTGCCAGCAGCTGGGGGGGTAAACGTCCTGAAGCTTTCTTT | CASSWGGKRPEAFF
TRBJ1-5 | - | few | TRBV4-3 | TGCGCCAGCAGCCAAGATCTCGCCATGATCAATCAGCCCCAGCATTTT | CASSQDLAMINQPQHF
TRBJ2-1 | TRBD2 | once | TRBV28 | TGTGCCAGCACCCCTAGCGGGCCCGCCTACAATGAGCAGTTCTTC | CASTPSGPAYNEQFF
TRBJ2-1 | - | - | TRBV11-3 | TGTGCCAGCAGCTTAGATCATTTGAGAGGGAATGAGCAGTTCTTC | CASSLDHLRGNEQFF
TRBJ2-5 | TRBD1 | - | TRBV2 | TGTGCCAGCAAGGGACAGGTGCGAGAGACCCAGTACTTC | CASKGQVRETQYF
TRBJ1-5 | - | - | TRBV19 | TGTGCCAGTAGTCCTCTTATGAGCAGTCAGCCCCAGCATTTT | CASSPLMSSQPQHF
TRBJ1-1 | - | - | TRBV28 | TGTGCCAGCAGTTTTCTGACTCGACGGGTGGGTGAAGCTTTCTTT | CASSFLTRRVGEAFF
TRBJ2-5 | TRBD1 | - | TRBV7-8 | TGTGCCAGCAGCCGACATTCGCGGACTGGGACAGGGCAGGGTGAGACCCAGTACTTC | CASSRHSRTGTGQGETQYF
TRBJ1-1 | - | - | TRBV4-1 | TGCGCCAGCAGCCAAGAAAGCGGCAGGAACACTGAAGCTTTCTTT | CASSQESGRNTEAFF
TRBJ1-1 | - | once | TRBV5-1 | TGCGCCAGCGGTGAGGTGAGTTCGAACACTGAAGCTTTCTTT | CASGEVSSNTEAFF
TRBJ2-7 | - | - | TRBV19 | TGTGCCAGTAGTACGAGGGGAATCGACTACGAGCAGTACTTC | CASSTRGIDYEQYF
TRBJ2-1 | TRBD2 | - | TRBV7-3 | TGTGCCAGCAGCTTAACGGGACTAGCGGGAGGCTCCTACAATGAGCAGTTCTTC | CASSLTGLAGGSYNEQFF
TRBJ2-1 | TRBD1 | - | TRBV7-6 | TGTGCCAGCAGCCCCCGAATGGGGACAGGTTCCCGTGAGCAGTTCTTC | CASSPRMGTGSREQFF
TRBJ1-2 | - | - | TRBV12-3/TRBV12-4 | TGTGCCAGCAGTCAGACAGGTCTCTATGGCTACACCTTC | CASSQTGLYGYTF
TRBJ1-3 | - | - | TRBV3-1/TRBV3-2 | TGTGCCACTACGTTCTCATTCGGACCCATCTCTGGAAACACCATATATTTT | CATTFSFGPISGNTIYF
TRBJ2-2 | TRBD2 | - | TRBV7-9 | TGTGCCAGCAGCCTCCAGCCCGGGGGGTCTAACACCGGGGAGCTGTTTTTT | CASSLQPGGSNTGELFF
TRBJ2-7 | TRBD2 | - | TRBV28 | TGTGCCAGCAGTTTAGGGCGGAGCGGGAGCTACGAGCAGTACTTC | CASSLGRSGSYEQYF
TRBJ1-4 | - | - | TRBV18 | TGTGCCAGCTCCCGGCCTGCAACTAATGAAAAACTGTTTTTT | CASSRPATNEKLFF
TRBJ1-1 | - | - | TRBV5-6 | TGTGCCAGCAGCCGAGGCGGGAACACTGAAGCTTTCTTT | CASSRGGNTEAFF
TRBJ2-5 | TRBD2 | - | TRBV2 | TGTGCCAGCACCCTACTAGCGAGACAAGAGACCCAGTACTTC | CASTLLARQETQYF
TRBJ2-7 | - | - | TRBV19 | TGTGCCAGTAGTATGGGGGGCGGATACGAGCAGTACTTC | CASSMGGGYEQYF
TRBJ1-2 | - | - | TRBV7-8 | TGTGCCAGCAGCCCACAAAACGGGCTAAGCTACACCTTC | CASSPQNGLSYTF
TRBJ2-7 | - | - | TRBV5-1 | TGCGCCAGCAGCAGCTTGAGGGGCGAGCAGTACTTC | CASSSLRGEQYF
TRBJ2-3 | - | - | TRBV10-2 | TGCGCCAGCAGTGAGGGGCAGGGAGTGGCAGATACGCAGTATTTT | CASSEGQGVADTQYF
TRBJ2-2 | TRBD2 | - | TRBV2 | TGTGCCAGCAGGTGGACGGGGAGGGCCGGGGAGCTGTTTTTT | CASRWTGRAGELFF
TRBJ2-5 | - | - | TRBV15 | TGTGCCACCAGCAGCGACAGAAACTGGGAGACCCAGTACTTC | CATSSDRNWETQYF
TRBJ1-4 | TRBD1 | - | TRBV30 | TGTGCCTGGAGGGTGTCACAGGGGGCTAATGAAAAACTGTTTTTT | CAWRVSQGANEKLFF
TRBJ2-1 | - | - | TRBV27 | TGTGCCAGCAGTTTATTCCAGGGCGGCTACAATGAGCAGTTCTTC | CASSLFQGGYNEQFF
TRBJ1-2 | TRBD1 | - | TRBV30 | TGTGCCTGGAGTGTAAAGGGGACAGCGGGTGGCTACACCTTC | CAWSVKGTAGGYTF
TRBJ2-1 | - | - | TRBV3-1/TRBV3-2 | TGTGCCAGCTTGGGGGTAAAGCGCAATGAGCAGTTCTTC | CASLGVKRNEQFF
TRBJ2-7 | TRBD2 | - | TRBV4-3 | TGCGCCAGCAGCCAAGCTGATAATGTAGCGGGCCCATCCTTCGAGCAGTACTTC | CASSQADNVAGPSFEQYF
TRBJ2-7 | - | few | TRBV10-2 | TGCGCCAGCTCTTGGCGTGGGGGGTCCTACGAGCAGTACTTC | CASSWRGGSYEQYF
TRBJ2-2 | - | - | TRBV29-1 | TGCAGCGTTGAAGTGGGAGGGGGGACAGGAAAACCAAGCGGCACCGGGGAGCTGTTTTTT | CSVEVGGGTGKPSGTGELFF
TRBJ2-2 | TRBD1 | - | TRBV29-1 | TGCAGCGCCGGACAGGGAAACACCGGGGAGCTGTTTTTT | CSAGQGNTGELFF
TRBJ2-1 | - | - | TRBV30 | TGTGCCTGGAGTCTGTTGGTAACCAGGAACAATGAGCAGTTCTTC | CAWSLLVTRNNEQFF
TRBJ2-3 | - | - | TRBV5-1 | TGCGCCAGCAGCTTGGCAACCCGAATCACAGATACGCAGTATTTT | CASSLATRITDTQYF
TRBJ2-7 | TRBD1 | once | TRBV5-5 | TGTGCCAGCAGCCTCCGGGACAGGGGTGTGGACGAGCAGTACTTC | CASSLRDRGVDEQYF
TRBJ2-3 | TRBD1 | - | TRBV7-2 | TGTGCCAGCAGCATAGACAGGGGTGGATCAGATACGCAGTATTTT | CASSIDRGGSDTQYF
TRBJ2-7 | - | - | TRBV5-1 | TGCGCCAGCAGCCGACGGACGGATTCCTACGAGCAGTACTTC | CASSRRTDSYEQYF
TRBJ1-1 | TRBD1 | once | TRBV6-5 | TGTGCCAGCAGGGGAACAGGGGGGACCGCGAATGCTTTCTTT | CASRGTGGTANAFF
TRBJ1-1 | TRBD1 | - | TRBV7-2 | TGTGCCAGCAGCTCGGGACAGGGGGCTGACACTGAAGCTTTCTTT | CASSSGQGADTEAFF
TRBJ2-3 | - | once | TRBV9 | TGTGCCAGCAGCGTCGGCCGGGTTTTTAGCACAGATACGCAGTATTTT | CASSVGRVFSTDTQYF
TRBJ2-6 | TRBD1 | - | TRBV15 | TGTGCCACCAGCAGCGACAGACAGGGTTCTGGGGCCAACGTCCTGACTTTC | CATSSDRQGSGANVLTF
TRBJ2-1 | - | - | TRBV6-1 | TGTGCCAGCAGTCAAGGGACTCATCGTTTCAACAATGAGCAGTTCTTC | CASSQGTHRFNNEQFF
TRBJ2-1 | TRBD1 | once | TRBV19 | TGTGCCAGTAAAGGGACAGGGACTCCCTACAATGAGCAGTTCTTC | CASKGTGTPYNEQFF
TRBJ2-3 | TRBD2 | - | TRBV27 | TGTGCCAGCAGTTCAAGGGCTAGCGGACGCACAGATACGCAGTATTTT | CASSSRASGRTDTQYF